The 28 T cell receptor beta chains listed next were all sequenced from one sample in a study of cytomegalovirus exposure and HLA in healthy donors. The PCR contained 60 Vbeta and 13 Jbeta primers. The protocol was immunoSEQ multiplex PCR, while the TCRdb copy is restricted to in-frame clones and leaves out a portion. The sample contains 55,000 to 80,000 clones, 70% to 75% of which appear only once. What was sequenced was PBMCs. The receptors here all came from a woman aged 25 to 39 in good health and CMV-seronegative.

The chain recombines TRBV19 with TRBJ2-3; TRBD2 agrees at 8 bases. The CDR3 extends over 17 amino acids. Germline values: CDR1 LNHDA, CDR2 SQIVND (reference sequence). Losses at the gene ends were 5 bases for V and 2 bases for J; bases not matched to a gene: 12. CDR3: CASSRGFVAGLTDTQYF. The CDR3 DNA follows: TGTGCCAGTAGTCGGGGATTCGTAGCGGGACTCACAGATACGCAGTATTTT.

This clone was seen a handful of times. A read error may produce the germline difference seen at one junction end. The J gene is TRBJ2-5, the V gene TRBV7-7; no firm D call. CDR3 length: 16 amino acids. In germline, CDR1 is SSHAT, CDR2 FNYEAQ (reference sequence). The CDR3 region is CASSRSTSGTRETQYF. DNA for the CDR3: TGTGCTAGCAGCAGGTCGACGTCGGGTACCCGAGAGACCCAGTACTTC.

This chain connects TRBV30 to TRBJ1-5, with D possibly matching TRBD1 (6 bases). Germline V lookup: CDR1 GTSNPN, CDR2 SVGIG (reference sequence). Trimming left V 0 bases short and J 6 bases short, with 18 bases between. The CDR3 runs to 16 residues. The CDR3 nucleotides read TGTGCCTGGAGTGTACGGAGACAGGTGAGGGGTCAGCCCCAGCATTTT. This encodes CAWSVRRQVRGQPQHF. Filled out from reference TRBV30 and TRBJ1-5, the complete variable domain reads SQTIHQWPATLVQPVGSPLSLECTVEGTSNPNLYWYRQAAGRGLQLLFYSVGIGQISSEVPQNLSASRPQDRQFILSSKKLLLSDSGFYLCAWSVRRQVRGQPQHFGDGTRLSIL.

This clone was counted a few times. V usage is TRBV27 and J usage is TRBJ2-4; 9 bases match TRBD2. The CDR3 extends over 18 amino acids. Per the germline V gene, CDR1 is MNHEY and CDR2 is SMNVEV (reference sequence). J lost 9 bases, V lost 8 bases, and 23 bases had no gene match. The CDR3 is CASRAPRGGSLGLGIQYF. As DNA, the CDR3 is TGTGCCAGCCGGGCACCGCGGGGGGGGTCATTGGGACTGGGCATTCAGTACTTC.

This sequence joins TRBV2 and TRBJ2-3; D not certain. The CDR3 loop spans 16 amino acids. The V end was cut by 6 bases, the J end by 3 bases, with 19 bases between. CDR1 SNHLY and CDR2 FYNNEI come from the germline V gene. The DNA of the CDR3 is TGTGCCAGCAGCCCGTCCCGTGGGCCTCTTACAGATACGCAGTATTTT. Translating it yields CASSPSRGPLTDTQYF.

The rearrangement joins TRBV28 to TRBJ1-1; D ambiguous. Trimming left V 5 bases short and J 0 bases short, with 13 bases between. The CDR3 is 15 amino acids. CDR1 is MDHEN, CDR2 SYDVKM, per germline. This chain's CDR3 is CASSQTFDLNTEAFF. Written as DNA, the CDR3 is TGTGCCAGCAGTCAGACTTTCGACCTGAACACTGAAGCTTTCTTT.

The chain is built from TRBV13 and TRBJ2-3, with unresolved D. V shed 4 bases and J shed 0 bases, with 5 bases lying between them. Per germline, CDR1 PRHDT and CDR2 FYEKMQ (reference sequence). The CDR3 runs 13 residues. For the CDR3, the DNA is TGTGCCAGCAGCTCTTTGAGCACAGATACGCAGTATTTT. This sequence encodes CASSSLSTDTQYF.

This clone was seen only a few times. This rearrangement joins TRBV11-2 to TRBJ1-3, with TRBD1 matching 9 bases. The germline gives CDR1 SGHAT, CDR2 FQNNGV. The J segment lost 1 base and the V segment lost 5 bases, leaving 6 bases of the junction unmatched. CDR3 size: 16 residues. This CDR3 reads CASSLQQGASGNTIYF. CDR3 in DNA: TGTGCCAGCAGCCTACAACAGGGGGCATCTGGAAACACCATATATTTT.

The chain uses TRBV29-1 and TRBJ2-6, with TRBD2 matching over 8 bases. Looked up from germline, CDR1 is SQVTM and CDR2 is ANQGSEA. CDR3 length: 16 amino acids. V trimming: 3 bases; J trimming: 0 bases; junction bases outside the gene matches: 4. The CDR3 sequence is CSVDGGASSGANVLTF. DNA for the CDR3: TGCAGCGTTGACGGGGGGGCCAGCTCTGGGGCCAACGTCCTGACTTTC.

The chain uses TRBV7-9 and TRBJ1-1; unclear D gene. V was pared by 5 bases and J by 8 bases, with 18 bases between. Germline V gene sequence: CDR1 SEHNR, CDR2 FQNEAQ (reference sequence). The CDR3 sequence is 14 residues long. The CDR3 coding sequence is TGTGCCAGCAGCGATCGGCCCGACTTCGGAGAAGCTTTCTTT. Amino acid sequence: CASSDRPDFGEAFF.

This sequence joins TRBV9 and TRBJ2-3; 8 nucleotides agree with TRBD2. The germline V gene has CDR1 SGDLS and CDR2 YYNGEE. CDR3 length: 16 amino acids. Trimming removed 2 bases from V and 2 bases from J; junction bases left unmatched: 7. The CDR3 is CASSVLAGPLTDTQYF. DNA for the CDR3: TGTGCCAGCAGCGTGTTAGCGGGGCCGCTCACAGATACGCAGTATTTT.

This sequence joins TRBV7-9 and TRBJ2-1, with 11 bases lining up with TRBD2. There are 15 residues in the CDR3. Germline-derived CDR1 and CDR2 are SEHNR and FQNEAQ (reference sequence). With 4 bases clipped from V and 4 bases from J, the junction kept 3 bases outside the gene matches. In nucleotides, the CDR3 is TGTGCCAGCAGCTCGGGGACTAGCGGATACAATGAGCAGTTCTTC. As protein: CASSSGTSGYNEQFF. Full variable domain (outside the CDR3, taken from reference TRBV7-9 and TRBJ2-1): DTGVSQNPRHKITKRGQNVTFRCDPISEHNRLYWYRQTLGQGPEFLTYFQNEAQLEKSRLLSDRFSAERPKGSFSTLEIQRTEQGDSAMYLCASSSGTSGYNEQFFGPGTRLTVL.

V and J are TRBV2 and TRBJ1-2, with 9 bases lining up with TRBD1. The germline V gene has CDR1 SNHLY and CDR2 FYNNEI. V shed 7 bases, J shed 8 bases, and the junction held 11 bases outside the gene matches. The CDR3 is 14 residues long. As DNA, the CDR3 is TGTGCCAGCAACCTGATAGACAGGGGGGAAGGCTACACCTTC. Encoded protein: CASNLIDRGEGYTF.

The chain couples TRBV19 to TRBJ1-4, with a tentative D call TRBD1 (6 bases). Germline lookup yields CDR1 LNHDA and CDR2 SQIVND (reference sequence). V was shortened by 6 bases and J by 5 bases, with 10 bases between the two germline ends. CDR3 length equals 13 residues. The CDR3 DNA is TGTGCCAGTAGGACGACAGGAAATGAAAAACTGTTTTTT. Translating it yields CASRTTGNEKLFF.

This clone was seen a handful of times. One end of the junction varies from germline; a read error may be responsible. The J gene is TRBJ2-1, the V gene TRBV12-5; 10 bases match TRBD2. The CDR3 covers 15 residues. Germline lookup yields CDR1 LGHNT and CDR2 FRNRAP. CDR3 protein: CASGLGLAGDDRFLF. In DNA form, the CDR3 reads TGTGCTAGTGGTTTGGGGCTAGCGGGAGACGACCGCTTCCTCTTC.

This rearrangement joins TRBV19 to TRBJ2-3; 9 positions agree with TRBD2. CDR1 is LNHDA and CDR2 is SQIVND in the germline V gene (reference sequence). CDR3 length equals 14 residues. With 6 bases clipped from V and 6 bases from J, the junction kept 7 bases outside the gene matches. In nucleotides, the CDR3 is TGTGCCAGTAGGTTTTCTAGCGGGACGGATACGCAGTATTTT. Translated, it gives CASRFSSGTDTQYF.

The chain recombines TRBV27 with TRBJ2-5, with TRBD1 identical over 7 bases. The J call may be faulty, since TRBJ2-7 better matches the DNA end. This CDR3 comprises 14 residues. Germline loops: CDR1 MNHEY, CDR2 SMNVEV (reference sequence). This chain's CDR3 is CASSPTGYLYEQYF. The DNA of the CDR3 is TGTGCCAGCAGCCCGACAGGGTACCTCTACGAGCAGTACTTC.

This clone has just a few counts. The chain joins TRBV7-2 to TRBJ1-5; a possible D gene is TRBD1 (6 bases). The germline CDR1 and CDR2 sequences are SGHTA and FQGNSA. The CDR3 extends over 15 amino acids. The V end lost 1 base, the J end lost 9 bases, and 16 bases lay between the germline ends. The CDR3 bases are TGTGCCAGCAGCTTAGATGGGCAGGGGTTCTGGCCCCAGCATTTT. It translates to CASSLDGQGFWPQHF.

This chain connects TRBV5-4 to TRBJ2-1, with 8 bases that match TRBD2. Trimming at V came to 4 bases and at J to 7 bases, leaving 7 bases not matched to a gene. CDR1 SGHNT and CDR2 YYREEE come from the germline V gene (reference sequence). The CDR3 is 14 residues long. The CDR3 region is CASSTGGAANEQFF. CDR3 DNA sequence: TGTGCCAGCAGCACCGGGGGGGCAGCTAATGAGCAGTTCTTC.

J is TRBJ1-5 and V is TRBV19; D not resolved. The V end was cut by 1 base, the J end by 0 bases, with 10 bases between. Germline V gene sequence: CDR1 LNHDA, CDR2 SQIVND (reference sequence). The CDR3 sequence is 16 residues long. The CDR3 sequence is CASSIGGVYSNQPQHF. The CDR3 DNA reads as TGTGCCAGTAGTATAGGTGGAGTATATAGCAATCAGCCCCAGCATTTT.

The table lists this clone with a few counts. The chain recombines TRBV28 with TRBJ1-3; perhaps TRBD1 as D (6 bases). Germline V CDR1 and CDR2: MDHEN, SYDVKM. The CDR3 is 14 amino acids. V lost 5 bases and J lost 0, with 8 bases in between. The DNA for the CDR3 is TGTGCCAGCAGTACAGGGCCCTCTGGAAACACCATATATTTT. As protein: CASSTGPSGNTIYF.

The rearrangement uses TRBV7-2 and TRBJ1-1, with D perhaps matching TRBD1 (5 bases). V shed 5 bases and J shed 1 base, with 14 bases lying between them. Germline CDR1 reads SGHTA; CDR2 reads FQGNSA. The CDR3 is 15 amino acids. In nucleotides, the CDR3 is TGTGCCAGCAGCCTCAGGGTTTCCGGGAACACTGAAGCTTTCTTT. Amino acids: CASSLRVSGNTEAFF.

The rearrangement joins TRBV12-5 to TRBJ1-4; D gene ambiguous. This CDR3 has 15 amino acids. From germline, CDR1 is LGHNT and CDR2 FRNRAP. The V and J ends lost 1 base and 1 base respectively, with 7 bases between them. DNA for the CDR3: TGTGCTAGTGGTTTGGGCACAAGAACTAATGAAAAACTGTTTTTT. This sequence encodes CASGLGTRTNEKLFF.

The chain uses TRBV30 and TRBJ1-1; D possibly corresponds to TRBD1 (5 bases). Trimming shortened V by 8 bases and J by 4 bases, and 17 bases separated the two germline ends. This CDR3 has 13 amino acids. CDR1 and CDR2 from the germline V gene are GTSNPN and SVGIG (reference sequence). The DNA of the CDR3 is TGTGCCAGCAACCTCCAGGGATCCACTGAAGCTTTCTTT. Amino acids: CASNLQGSTEAFF.

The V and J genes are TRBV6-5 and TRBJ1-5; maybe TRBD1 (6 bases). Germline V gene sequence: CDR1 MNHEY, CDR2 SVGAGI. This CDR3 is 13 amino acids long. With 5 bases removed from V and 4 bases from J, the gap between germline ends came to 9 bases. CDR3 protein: CASSPTGNQPQHF. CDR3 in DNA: TGTGCCAGCAGTCCCACAGGGAATCAGCCCCAGCATTTT.

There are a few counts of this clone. For the CDR3, the DNA is TGCGCCAGCAAGCCGACTAGCGGGAGTGGGGAGCTGTTTTTT. This codes for CASKPTSGSGELFF. The chain couples TRBV10-1 to TRBJ2-2; 12 bases are shared with TRBD2. The V gene end was trimmed by 7 bases and the J gene end by 8 bases; junction bases not matched to a gene: 5. The germline gives CDR1 WNHNN, CDR2 SYGVQD (reference sequence). The CDR3 loop spans 14 amino acids.

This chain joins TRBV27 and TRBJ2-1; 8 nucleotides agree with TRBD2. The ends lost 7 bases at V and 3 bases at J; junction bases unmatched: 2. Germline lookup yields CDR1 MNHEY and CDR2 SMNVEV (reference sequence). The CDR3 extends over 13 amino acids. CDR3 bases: TGTGCCAGCATGCGGGGGGACTACAATGAGCAGTTCTTC. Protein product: CASMRGDYNEQFF.

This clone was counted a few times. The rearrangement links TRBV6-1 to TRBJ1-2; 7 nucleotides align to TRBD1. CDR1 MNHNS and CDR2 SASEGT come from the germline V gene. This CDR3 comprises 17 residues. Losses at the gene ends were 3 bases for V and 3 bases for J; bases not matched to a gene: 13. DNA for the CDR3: TGTGCCAGCAGTGACGAAGGGGGGACAGATCTTGACTATGGCTACACCTTC. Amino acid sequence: CASSDEGGTDLDYGYTF.